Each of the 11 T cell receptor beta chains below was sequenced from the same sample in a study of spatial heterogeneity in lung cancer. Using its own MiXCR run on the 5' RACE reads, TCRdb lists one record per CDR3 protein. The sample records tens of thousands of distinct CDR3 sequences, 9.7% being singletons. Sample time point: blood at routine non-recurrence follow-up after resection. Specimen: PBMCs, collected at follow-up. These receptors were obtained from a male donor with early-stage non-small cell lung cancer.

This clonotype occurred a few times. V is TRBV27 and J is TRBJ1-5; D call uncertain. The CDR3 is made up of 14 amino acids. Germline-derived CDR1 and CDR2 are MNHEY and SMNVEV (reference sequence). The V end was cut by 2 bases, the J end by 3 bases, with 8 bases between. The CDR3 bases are TGTGCCAGCAGTTTAAGGTGGGACAATCAGCCCCAGCATTTT. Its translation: CASSLRWDNQPQHF.

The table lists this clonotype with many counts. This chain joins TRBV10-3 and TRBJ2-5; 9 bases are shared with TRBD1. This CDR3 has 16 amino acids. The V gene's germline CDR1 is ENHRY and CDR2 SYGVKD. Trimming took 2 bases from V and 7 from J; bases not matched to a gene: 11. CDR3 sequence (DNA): TGTGCCATCAGTGAGGCGGGACAGGGCGACCCAGGGACCCAGTACTTC. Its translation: CAISEAGQGDPGTQYF.

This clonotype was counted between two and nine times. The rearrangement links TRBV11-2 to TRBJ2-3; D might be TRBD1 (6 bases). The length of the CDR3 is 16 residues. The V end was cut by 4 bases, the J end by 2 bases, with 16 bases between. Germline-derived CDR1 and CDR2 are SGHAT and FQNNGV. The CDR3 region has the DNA TGTGCCAGCAGCTCCCCCCCACAGGGATACACAGATACGCAGTATTTT. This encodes CASSSPPQGYTDTQYF.

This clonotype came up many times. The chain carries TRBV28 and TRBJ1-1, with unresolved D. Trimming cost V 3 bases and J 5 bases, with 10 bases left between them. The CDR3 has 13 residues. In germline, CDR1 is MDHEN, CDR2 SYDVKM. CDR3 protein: CASSLVGGTEAFF. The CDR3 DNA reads TGTGCCAGCAGTTTGGTCGGAGGAACTGAAGCTTTCTTT.

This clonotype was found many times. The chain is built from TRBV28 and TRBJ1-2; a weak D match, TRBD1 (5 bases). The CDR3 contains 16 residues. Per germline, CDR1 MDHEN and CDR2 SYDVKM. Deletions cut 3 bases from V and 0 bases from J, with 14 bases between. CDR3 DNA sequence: TGTGCCAGCAGTTTCCTCACTGGGGCGGCTAACTATGGCTACACCTTC. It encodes CASSFLTGAANYGYTF.

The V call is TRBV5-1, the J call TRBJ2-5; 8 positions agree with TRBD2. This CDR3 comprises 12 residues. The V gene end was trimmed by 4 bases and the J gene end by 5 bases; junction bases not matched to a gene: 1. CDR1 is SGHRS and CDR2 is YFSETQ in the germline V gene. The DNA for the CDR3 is TGCGCCAGCAGCCAGCGGGGGGAGACCCAGTACTTC. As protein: CASSQRGETQYF.

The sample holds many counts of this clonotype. This CDR3 reads CASTYPAAGGSSYEQYF. CDR3 bases: TGTGCCAGCACCTATCCCGCTGCGGGGGGAAGCTCCTACGAGCAGTACTTC. The chain links TRBV3-1 to TRBJ2-7; 8 bases agree with TRBD2. The CDR3 extends over 17 amino acids. V gave up 7 bases and J gave up 0 bases; unmatched junction bases: 14. Germline CDR1 LGHDT, CDR2 YNNKEL (reference sequence).

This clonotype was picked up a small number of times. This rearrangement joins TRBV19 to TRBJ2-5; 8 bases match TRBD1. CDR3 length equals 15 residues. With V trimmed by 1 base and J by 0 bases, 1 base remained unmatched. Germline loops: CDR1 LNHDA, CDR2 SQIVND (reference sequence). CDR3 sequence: CASSIGGQDQETQYF. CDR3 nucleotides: TGTGCCAGTAGTATAGGGGGACAGGACCAAGAGACCCAGTACTTC.

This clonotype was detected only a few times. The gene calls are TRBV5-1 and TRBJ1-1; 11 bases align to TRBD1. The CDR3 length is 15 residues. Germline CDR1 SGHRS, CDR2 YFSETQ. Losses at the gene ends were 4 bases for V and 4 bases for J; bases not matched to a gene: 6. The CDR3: CASSGGTGGTTEAFF. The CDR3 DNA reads TGCGCCAGCAGCGGCGGGACAGGGGGAACCACTGAAGCTTTCTTT. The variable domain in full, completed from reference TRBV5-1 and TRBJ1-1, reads KAGVTQTPRYLIKTRGQQVTLSCSPISGHRSVSWYQQTPGQGLQFLFEYFSETQRNKGNFPGRFSGRQFSNSRSEMNVSTLELGDSALYLCASSGGTGGTTEAFFGQGTRLTVV.

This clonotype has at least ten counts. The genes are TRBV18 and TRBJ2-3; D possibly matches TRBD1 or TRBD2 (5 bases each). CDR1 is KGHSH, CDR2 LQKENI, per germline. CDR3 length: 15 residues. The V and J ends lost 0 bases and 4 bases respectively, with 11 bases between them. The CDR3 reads CASSPPDGAPDTQYF. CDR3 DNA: TGTGCCAGCTCACCACCGGACGGGGCCCCAGATACGCAGTATTTT.

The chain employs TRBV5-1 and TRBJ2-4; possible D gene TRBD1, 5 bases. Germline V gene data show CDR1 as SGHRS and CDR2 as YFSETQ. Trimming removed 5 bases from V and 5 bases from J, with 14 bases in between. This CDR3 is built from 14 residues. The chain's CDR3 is CASRIWTSENIQYF. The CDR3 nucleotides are TGCGCCAGCAGAATCTGGACAAGTGAAAACATTCAGTACTTC.